The subject of this entry is one T cell receptor beta chain. Its antigen remains unknown. The authors reverse transcribed all of the isolated RNA, so sequencing captured expressed TCRB transcripts. Produced via immunoSEQ multiplex PCR; TCRdb's table is partial and in-frame only. The sample carries under 300,000 clones, 11% to 15% recorded once. Sorting that relied on CD45RO/CCR7/CD25/CD127/CD95/CD27 yielded CD4+ naive, central memory, regulatory and stem cell-like memory cells. The record originates from a study of beta chain features in type 1 diabetes. Between the trimmed V and J ends, which lost 2 bases and 9 bases, there was a span of 14 bases. Germline V gene lookup returns CDR1 SGHVS and CDR2 FNYEAQ. CDR3 length equals 14 residues. Study-wide findings and caveats: Amplification by PCR could prefer shorter templates, with the same effect in patients and controls. Whether TCRB rearrangement is influenced by HLA type went unresolved here. Researchers report that Type 1 diabetes patients had moderately but significantly shorter TCRB CDR3s across all four CD4+ subsets. Highly expressing activated T cells could be over-counted with a cDNA template.

This sequence was found in a man under 40 with type 1 diabetes. Sequencing was done on a sample of naive CD4+ T cells from blood. The chain recombines TRBV7-6 with TRBJ2-1, with D uncertain. CDR3 in amino acids: CASSLSNLEFEQFF. The CDR3 DNA sequence: TGTGCCAGCAGCTTAAGTAACCTTGAGTTTGAGCAGTTCTTC.